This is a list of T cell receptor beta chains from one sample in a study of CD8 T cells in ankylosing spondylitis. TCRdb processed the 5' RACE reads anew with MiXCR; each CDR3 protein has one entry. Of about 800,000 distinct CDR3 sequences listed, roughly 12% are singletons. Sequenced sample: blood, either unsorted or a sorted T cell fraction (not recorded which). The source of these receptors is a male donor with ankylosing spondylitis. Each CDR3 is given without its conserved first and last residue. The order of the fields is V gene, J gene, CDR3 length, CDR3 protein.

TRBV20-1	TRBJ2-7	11	SASWREAYEQY
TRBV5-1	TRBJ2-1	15	ASSSRVTSGGLNEQF
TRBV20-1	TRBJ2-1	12	SARKPHLSNEQF
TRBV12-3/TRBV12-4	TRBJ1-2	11	ASSRDRVGGYT
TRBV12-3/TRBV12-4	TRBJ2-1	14	ASSFRTSGEGYEQF
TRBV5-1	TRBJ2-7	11	ASRSGALREQY
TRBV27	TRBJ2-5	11	ASTRTGQETQY
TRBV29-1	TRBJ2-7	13	SVAPRLAGSYEQY
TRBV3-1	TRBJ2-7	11	ASSHLAGYEQY
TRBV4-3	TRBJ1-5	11	ASSQEFGQPQH
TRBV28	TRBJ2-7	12	ASTLRSPSYEQY
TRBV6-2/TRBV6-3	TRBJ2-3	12	ASRGRVGPDTQY
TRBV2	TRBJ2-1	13	ASSERRADYNEQF
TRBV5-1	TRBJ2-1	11	ASSPGGANEQF
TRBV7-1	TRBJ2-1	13	ASSIYRSSYNEQF
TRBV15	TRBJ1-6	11	ATSRGAAATLH
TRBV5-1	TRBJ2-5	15	ASSLGASGGYQETQY
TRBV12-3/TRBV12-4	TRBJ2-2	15	ASSLLSSLDGTGELF
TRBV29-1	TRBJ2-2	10	SVGRLAGELF